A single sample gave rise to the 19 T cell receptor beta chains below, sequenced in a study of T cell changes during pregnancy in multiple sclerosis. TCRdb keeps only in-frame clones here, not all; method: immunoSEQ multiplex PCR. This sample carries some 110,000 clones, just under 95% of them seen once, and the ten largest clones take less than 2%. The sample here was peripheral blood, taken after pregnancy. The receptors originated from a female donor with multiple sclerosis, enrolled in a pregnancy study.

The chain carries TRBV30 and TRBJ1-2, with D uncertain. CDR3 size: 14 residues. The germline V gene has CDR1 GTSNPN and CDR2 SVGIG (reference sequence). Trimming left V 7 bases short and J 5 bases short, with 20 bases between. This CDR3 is CASPRAAGPYGYTF. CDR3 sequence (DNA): TGTGCCTCCCCCCGGGCAGCGGGCCCATATGGCTACACCTTC.

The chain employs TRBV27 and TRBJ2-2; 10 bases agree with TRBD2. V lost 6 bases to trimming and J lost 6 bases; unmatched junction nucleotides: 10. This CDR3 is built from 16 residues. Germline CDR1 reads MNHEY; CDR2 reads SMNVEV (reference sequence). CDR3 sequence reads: CASSLISGRASGELFF. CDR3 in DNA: TGTGCCAGCAGCCTCATAAGCGGGAGGGCCTCCGGGGAGCTGTTTTTT.

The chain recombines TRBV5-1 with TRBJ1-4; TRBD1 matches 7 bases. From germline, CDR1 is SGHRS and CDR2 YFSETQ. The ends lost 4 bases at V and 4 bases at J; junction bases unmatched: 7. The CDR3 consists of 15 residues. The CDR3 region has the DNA TGCGCCAGCAGCGATCCGGGACAGAGTAATGAAAAACTGTTTTTT. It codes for CASSDPGQSNEKLFF.

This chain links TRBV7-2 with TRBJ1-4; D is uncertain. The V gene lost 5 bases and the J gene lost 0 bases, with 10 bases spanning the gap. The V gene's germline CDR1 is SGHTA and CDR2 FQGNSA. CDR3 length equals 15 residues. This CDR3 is CASSEFGATNEKLFF. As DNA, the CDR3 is TGTGCCAGCAGCGAATTCGGTGCAACTAATGAAAAACTGTTTTTT.

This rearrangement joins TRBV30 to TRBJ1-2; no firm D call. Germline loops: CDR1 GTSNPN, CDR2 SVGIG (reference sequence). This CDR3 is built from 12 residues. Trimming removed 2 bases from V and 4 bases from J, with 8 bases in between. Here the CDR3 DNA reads TGTGCCTGGAGTAACGCGGGCTATGGCTACACCTTC. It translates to CAWSNAGYGYTF.

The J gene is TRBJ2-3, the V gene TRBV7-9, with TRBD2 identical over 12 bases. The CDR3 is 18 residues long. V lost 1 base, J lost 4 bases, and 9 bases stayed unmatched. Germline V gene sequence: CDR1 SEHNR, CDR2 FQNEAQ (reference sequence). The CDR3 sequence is CASSLVLTSGSVADTQYF. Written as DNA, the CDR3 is TGTGCCAGCAGCTTAGTATTGACTAGCGGGAGTGTGGCAGATACGCAGTATTTT.

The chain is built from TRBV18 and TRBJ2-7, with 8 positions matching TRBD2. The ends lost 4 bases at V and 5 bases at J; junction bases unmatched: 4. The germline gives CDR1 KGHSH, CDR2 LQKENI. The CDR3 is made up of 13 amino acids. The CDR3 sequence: CASSRLAGHEQYF. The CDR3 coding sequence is TGTGCCAGCTCACGGCTAGCGGGTCACGAGCAGTACTTC.

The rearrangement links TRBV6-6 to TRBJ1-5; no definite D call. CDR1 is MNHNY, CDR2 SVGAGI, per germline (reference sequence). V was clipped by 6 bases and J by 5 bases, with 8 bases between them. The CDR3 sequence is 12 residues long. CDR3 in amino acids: CASRFVDQPQHF. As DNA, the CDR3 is TGTGCCAGCAGGTTCGTAGATCAGCCCCAGCATTTT.

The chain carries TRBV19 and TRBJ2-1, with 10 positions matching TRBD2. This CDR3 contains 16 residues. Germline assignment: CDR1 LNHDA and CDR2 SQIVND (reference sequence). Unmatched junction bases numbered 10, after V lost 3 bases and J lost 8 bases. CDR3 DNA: TGTGCCAGTAGTATCACCCGGGCTAGCGGGAGCCATGAGCAGTTCTTC. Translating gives CASSITRASGSHEQFF.

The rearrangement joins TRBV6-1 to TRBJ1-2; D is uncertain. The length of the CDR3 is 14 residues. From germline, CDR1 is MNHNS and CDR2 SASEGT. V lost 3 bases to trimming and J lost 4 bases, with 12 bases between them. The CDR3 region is CASSEGRSTYGYTF. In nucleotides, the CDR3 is TGTGCCAGCAGTGAGGGCCGTTCCACCTATGGCTACACCTTC.

This CDR3 reads CASSQDRSYGYTF. The CDR3 DNA is TGCGCCAGCAGCCAAGATCGCAGCTATGGCTACACCTTC. The chain combines TRBV4-1 with TRBJ1-2, with D unclear. CDR1 MGHRA and CDR2 YSYEKL come from the germline V gene. The CDR3 is 13 amino acids. Trimming left V 0 bases short and J 4 bases short, with 6 bases between.

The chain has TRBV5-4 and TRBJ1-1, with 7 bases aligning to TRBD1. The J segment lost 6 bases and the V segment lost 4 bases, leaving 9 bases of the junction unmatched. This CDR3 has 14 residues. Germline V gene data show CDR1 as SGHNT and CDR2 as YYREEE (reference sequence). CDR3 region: CASSVGQVFAEAFF. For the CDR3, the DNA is TGTGCCAGCAGCGTCGGACAGGTCTTCGCTGAAGCTTTCTTT. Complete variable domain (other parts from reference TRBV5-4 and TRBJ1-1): ETGVTQSPTHLIKTRGQQVTLRCSSQSGHNTVSWYQQALGQGPQFIFQYYREEENGRGNFPPRFSGLQFPNYSSELNVNALELDDSALYLCASSVGQVFAEAFFGQGTRLTVV.

This CDR3 is CASSLEAGQYGYTF. The CDR3 coding sequence is TGTGCCAGCAGCTTAGAGGCGGGACAGTATGGCTACACCTTC. J is TRBJ1-2 and V is TRBV7-2; TRBD1 matches at 7 bases. V lost 1 base, J lost 5 bases, and 4 bases stayed unmatched. Germline values: CDR1 SGHTA, CDR2 FQGNSA. The CDR3 contains 14 residues.

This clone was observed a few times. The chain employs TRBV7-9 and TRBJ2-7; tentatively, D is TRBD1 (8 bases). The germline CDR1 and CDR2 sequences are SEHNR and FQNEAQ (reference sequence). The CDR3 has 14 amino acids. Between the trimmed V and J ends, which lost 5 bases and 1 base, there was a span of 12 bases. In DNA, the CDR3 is TGTGCCAGCAGCCCACAGGGGGGGTCCTACGAGCAGTACTTC. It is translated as CASSPQGGSYEQYF.

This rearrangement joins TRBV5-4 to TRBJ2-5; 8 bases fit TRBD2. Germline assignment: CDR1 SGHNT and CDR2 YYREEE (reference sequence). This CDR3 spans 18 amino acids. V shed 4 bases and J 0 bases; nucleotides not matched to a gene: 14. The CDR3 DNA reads TGTGCCAGCAGCCCGAGGGTACTAGCGGAGCAGAACCAAGAGACCCAGTACTTC. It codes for CASSPRVLAEQNQETQYF.

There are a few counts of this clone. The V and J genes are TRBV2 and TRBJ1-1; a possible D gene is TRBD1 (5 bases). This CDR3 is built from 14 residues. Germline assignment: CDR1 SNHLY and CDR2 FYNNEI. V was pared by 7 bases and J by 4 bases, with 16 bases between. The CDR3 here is CASTKEAQGTEAFF. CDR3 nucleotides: TGTGCCAGCACGAAAGAGGCCCAGGGCACTGAAGCTTTCTTT.

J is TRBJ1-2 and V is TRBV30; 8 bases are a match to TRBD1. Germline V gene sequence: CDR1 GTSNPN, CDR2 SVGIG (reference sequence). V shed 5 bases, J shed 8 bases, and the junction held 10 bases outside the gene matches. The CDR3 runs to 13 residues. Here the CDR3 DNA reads TGTGCCTGGTCCTCTGGACAGGGTTTAGGCTACACCTTC. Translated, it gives CAWSSGQGLGYTF.

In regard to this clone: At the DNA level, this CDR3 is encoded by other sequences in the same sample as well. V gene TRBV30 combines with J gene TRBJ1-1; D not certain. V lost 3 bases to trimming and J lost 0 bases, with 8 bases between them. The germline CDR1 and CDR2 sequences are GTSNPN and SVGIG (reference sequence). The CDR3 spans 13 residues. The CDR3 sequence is CAWSAGLNTEAFF. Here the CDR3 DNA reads TGTGCCTGGAGCGCGGGGTTGAACACTGAAGCTTTCTTT.

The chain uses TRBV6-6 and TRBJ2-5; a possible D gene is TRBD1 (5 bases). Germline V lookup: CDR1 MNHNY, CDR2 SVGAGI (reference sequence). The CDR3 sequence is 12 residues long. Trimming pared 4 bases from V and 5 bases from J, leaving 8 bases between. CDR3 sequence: CASSSNRETQYF. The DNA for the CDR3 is TGTGCCAGCAGTTCAAACAGGGAGACCCAGTACTTC.